These T cell receptor beta chains were read from a single sample in a study of identical twins. TCRdb itself ran the 5' RACE reads through MiXCR, one entry per CDR3 protein. The data show 500,000 or so distinct CDR3 sequences, less than 25% seen once. The same sample was also used in a study of T cells expressing NK-cell markers.

Sequenced material: CD4+ T cells sorted from blood. The source is a woman between 18 and 30 years old in good health. Both conserved end residues are trimmed from each CDR3. D genes are given only for firm matches.

J gene	D gene	V gene	CDR3 protein
TRBJ2-6	NA	TRBV6-2/TRBV6-3	ATDLSGANVLT
TRBJ1-1	NA	TRBV12-3/TRBV12-4	ASSLDQGMNTEAF
TRBJ2-1	NA	TRBV5-1	ASSDTSPTYNEQF
TRBJ1-2	NA	TRBV20-1	SASKGSTDYGYT
TRBJ2-5	TRBD1	TRBV2	ASSAGQQETQY
TRBJ2-7	NA	TRBV3-1	ASSQWESSYEQY
TRBJ2-7	NA	TRBV7-2	ASSTGFSGYYEQY
TRBJ2-3	NA	TRBV3-1	ASSQEGGRIDTQY
TRBJ2-5	NA	TRBV24-1	ATSGGGVTQY
TRBJ1-3	TRBD1	TRBV20-1	SALGQGRNTIY
TRBJ2-5	TRBD2	TRBV6-5	ASSYASGQETQY
TRBJ1-4	NA	TRBV29-1	SVEGTDEKLF
TRBJ1-1	NA	TRBV18	ASSPGAASSEAF
TRBJ2-1	TRBD2	TRBV7-9	ASSFELAGKRF
TRBJ1-6	TRBD1	TRBV20-1	SAQTGAHNSPLH
TRBJ2-2	NA	TRBV7-9	AGQDWAPAGELF
TRBJ1-5	NA	TRBV2	ASAREGNQPQH
TRBJ1-1	NA	TRBV10-2	ASSEPGLNTEAF
TRBJ2-1	TRBD2	TRBV12-3/TRBV12-4	ASLGISGGQVF
TRBJ1-6	NA	TRBV5-8	ASSLRGYNSPLH
TRBJ2-3	NA	TRBV6-6	ASSYDAPGSQY
TRBJ2-5	TRBD2	TRBV6-5	ASSYRTSGGRRETQY
TRBJ2-6	NA	TRBV19	ASSITSGANVLT
TRBJ2-7	TRBD2	TRBV5-1	ASSWGLAGGVEQY
TRBJ2-5	TRBD2	TRBV9	ASSRGLDVETQY
TRBJ2-5	NA	TRBV20-1	SARFRGRETQY
TRBJ1-2	NA	TRBV4-3	ASSQEFRAREGYT
TRBJ2-1	TRBD2	TRBV9	ASSEGLAGRRDEQF
TRBJ2-1	TRBD2	TRBV7-2	ASSLSLAGGLKQF
TRBJ2-4	NA	TRBV7-2	ASSLVGGKGNIQY
TRBJ2-2	NA	TRBV12-3/TRBV12-4	ASTSNTGELF
TRBJ2-7	NA	TRBV25-1	ASSVPGTIDEQY
TRBJ2-2	NA	TRBV5-1	ASRGPRTVRTPTGELF
TRBJ2-2	NA	TRBV7-2	ASSLFSNTGELF
TRBJ2-7	NA	TRBV5-1	ASSLRTEKTYEQY
TRBJ2-5	NA	TRBV12-3/TRBV12-4	ASSSGVVETQY
TRBJ1-1	NA	TRBV29-1	SVAEQKNTEAF
TRBJ2-7	TRBD1	TRBV20-1	SARNPRDSYEQY
TRBJ2-7	NA	TRBV5-1	ASSLDGLPGWGYEQY
TRBJ2-5	TRBD1	TRBV6-2/TRBV6-3	ASRPGGEETQY